This record concerns one T cell receptor beta chain sequence. The entry originates in a study of cytomegalovirus exposure and HLA in healthy donors. Turning to the study itself: Roughly 85 million unique TCRs from HLA-typed donors made up an early data release.

Researchers ran the PCR with 60 Vbeta and 13 Jbeta primers. The protocol was immunoSEQ multiplex PCR, while the TCRdb copy is restricted to in-frame clones and leaves out a portion. The sample contains around 150,000 clones, 75% to 85% of which appear only once. CDR3 length equals 15 residues. V was trimmed by 6 bases and J by 4 bases, leaving 16 bases between them. The germline V gene encodes CDR1 SNHLY and CDR2 FYNNEI. The source is a man aged 50 or older in good health and CMV-seronegative. The chain carries TRBV2 and TRBJ1-5; tentative D call: TRBD1 (6 bases). What was sequenced was PBMCs. DNA for the CDR3: TGTGCCAGCAGGAGTCTTGGGGGCGCGAATCAGCCCCAGCATTTT. It specifies CASRSLGGANQPQHF.